These 4 T cell receptor beta chains were sequenced from one sample in a study of control samples from healthy donors and cancer patients. Libraries were prepared by immunoSEQ multiplex PCR; TCRdb keeps only in-frame clonotypes and omits some of them. The sample shows some 100,000 clones, 87% of them seen only once. Sequenced: blood. These receptors were collected from a woman aged 45-59 years in good health.

In this sample, this clone turned up once. The chain combines TRBV4-3 with TRBJ2-3; 8 bases match TRBD2. The CDR3 totals 15 residues. Germline V lookup: CDR1 LGHNA, CDR2 YSLEER. Losses at the gene ends were 6 bases for V and 2 bases for J; bases not matched to a gene: 7. This chain's CDR3 is CASRPGLALTDTQYF. CDR3 bases: TGCGCCAGCAGACCAGGACTAGCCCTCACAGATACGCAGTATTTT.

The CDR3 region has the DNA TGTGCCAGCTCACCAGTAGGGTACTCTAGCACAGATACGCAGTATTTT. It is translated as CASSPVGYSSTDTQYF. The chain combines TRBV18 with TRBJ2-3; no definite D call. V was clipped by 2 bases and J by 0 bases, with 12 bases between them. This CDR3 has 16 amino acids. CDR1 is KGHSH, CDR2 LQKENI, per germline.

The J gene is TRBJ1-2, the V gene TRBV9; 11 positions match TRBD1. From germline, CDR1 is SGDLS and CDR2 YYNGEE. V lost 4 bases to trimming and J lost 14 bases; unmatched junction nucleotides: 7. The CDR3 runs 12 residues. This chain's CDR3 is CASSPTGQGETF. The CDR3 DNA reads TGTGCCAGCAGCCCCACGGGACAGGGGGAAACCTTC.

The chain has TRBV5-8 and TRBJ1-6; 7 nucleotides agree with TRBD1. Germline lookup yields CDR1 SGHTS and CDR2 YDEGEE. V lost 1 base to trimming and J lost 5 bases; unmatched junction nucleotides: 6. CDR3 size: 16 residues. CDR3 nucleotide sequence: TGTGCCAGCAGCTTGTTTTCTGGACAGGATAATTCACCCCTCCACTTT. Amino acids: CASSLFSGQDNSPLHF.